A single sample gave rise to the 6 T cell receptor beta chains below, sequenced in a study of cytomegalovirus exposure and HLA in healthy donors. The table came from immunoSEQ multiplex PCR; TCRdb's copy has only in-frame clones and leaves some out. Altogether 200,000 or so clones are present, around nine tenths being singletons, with the ten largest covering 2% to 2.5%. Sequenced sample: PBMCs. The receptors come from a woman younger than 35 in good health and CMV-seropositive.

The gene calls are TRBV5-1 and TRBJ1-4; TRBD1 might be the D (6 bases). The CDR3 extends over 15 amino acids. V dropped 4 bases and J dropped 6 bases, with 16 bases sitting between them. Per the germline V gene, CDR1 is SGHRS and CDR2 is YFSETQ. In nucleotides, the CDR3 is TGCGCCAGCAGCCTGCAGGGGAAGTGGTATGAAAAACTGTTTTTT. It translates to CASSLQGKWYEKLFF.

The chain is built from TRBV30 and TRBJ1-1, with no clear D. CDR1 and CDR2 from the germline V gene are GTSNPN and SVGIG (reference sequence). Trimming took off 3 bases at V and 0 bases at J, with 11 bases between the two ends. The CDR3 is 14 residues long. The chain's CDR3 is CAWRPRGLNTEAFF. The CDR3 region has the DNA TGTGCCTGGAGACCTCGGGGTCTGAACACTGAAGCTTTCTTT.

This sequence joins TRBV28 and TRBJ2-7, with D tentatively TRBD2 (5 bases). Germline V CDR1 and CDR2: MDHEN, SYDVKM. The CDR3 covers 13 residues. V shed 6 bases and J shed 2 bases, with 11 bases lying between them. The CDR3 nucleotides are TGTGCCAGCAGGGGCGGGTTCCCCTACGAGCAGTACTTC. It specifies CASRGGFPYEQYF.

The V call is TRBV27, the J call TRBJ2-7, with TRBD1 matching over 9 bases. CDR1 and CDR2 from the germline V gene are MNHEY and SMNVEV (reference sequence). V was pared by 7 bases and J by 2 bases, with 9 bases of the junction left unmatched. The length of the CDR3 is 15 residues. The CDR3: CASIGPGQGAYEQYF. For the CDR3, the DNA is TGTGCCAGCATTGGGCCGGGACAGGGCGCCTACGAGCAGTACTTC.

This clone has a handful of counts. The chain recombines TRBV28 with TRBJ2-3, with 8 bases identical to TRBD2. This CDR3 region has 15 residues. V trimming: 5 bases; J trimming: 4 bases; junction bases outside the gene matches: 8. Germline lookup yields CDR1 MDHEN and CDR2 SYDVKM. The chain's CDR3 is CASSTGGARADTQYF. In DNA, the CDR3 is TGTGCCAGCAGTACGGGGGGGGCCAGGGCAGATACGCAGTATTTT.

The V call is TRBV7-3, the J call TRBJ2-2, with 10 bases matching TRBD1. CDR1 is SGHTA, CDR2 FQGTGA, per germline. J gave up 5 bases and V 2 bases, and 8 bases lay outside the gene matches. The CDR3 is made up of 17 amino acids. The CDR3 DNA reads as TGTGCCAGCAGCTTATACGGGGGACAGGGGAGGACCGGGGAGCTGTTTTTT. As protein: CASSLYGGQGRTGELFF.